This note documents a single T cell receptor (beta chain) sequence. Its antigen is currently unknown. This entry is derived from a study of CD8 T cells in ankylosing spondylitis. Broader study findings: Disease-linked clones reportedly concentrated significantly in matched ankylosing spondylitis synovial fluid. Seemingly characteristic of ankylosing spondylitis blood was a TCR beta motif consisting of about 8 highly homologous variants. Researchers report that disease-linked clones proved CD8+ and relatively rare in peripheral blood.

Each CDR3 protein is one row after TCRdb ran MiXCR on the 5' RACE reads. The table includes tens of thousands of distinct CDR3 sequences, about a tenth detected once. V lost 1 base, J lost 5 bases, and 6 bases stayed unmatched. This CDR3 spans 15 amino acids. Germline CDR1 reads MGHRA; CDR2 reads YSYEKL. Sequencing used blood, either unsorted or a sorted T cell fraction (not recorded which). The gene calls are TRBV4-1 and TRBJ2-5, with 8 bases identical to TRBD2. The TCR was taken from a male donor with ankylosing spondylitis or in good health (not recorded which). For the CDR3, the DNA is TGCGCCAGCAGCCAAGTTAGCGGGACCCTGGAGACCCAGTACTTC. Encoded protein: CASSQVSGTLETQYF.